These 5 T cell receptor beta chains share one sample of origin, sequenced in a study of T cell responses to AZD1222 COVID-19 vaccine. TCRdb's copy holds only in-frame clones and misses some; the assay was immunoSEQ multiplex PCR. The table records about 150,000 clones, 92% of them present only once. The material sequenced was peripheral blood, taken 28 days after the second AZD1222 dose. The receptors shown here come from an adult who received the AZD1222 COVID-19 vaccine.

The chain's CDR3 is CASSLGTGVPGELFF. CDR3 DNA: TGCGCCAGCAGCCTCGGGACAGGGGTCCCCGGGGAGCTGTTTTTT. The V and J genes are TRBV4-3 and TRBJ2-2; the match to TRBD1 covers 10 bases. The CDR3 is made up of 15 amino acids. Germline CDR1 and CDR2: LGHNA and YSLEER. Losses at the gene ends were 4 bases for V and 6 bases for J; bases not matched to a gene: 5.

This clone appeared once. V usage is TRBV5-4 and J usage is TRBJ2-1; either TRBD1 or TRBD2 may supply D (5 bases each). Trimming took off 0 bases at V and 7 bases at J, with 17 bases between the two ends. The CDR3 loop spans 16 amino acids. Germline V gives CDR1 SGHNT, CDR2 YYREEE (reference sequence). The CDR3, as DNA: TGTGCCAGCAGCTTGGCCCTACCCGGGACCCGAAATGAGCAGTTCTTC. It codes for CASSLALPGTRNEQFF. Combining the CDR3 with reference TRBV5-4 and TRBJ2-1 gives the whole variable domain ETGVTQSPTHLIKTRGQQVTLRCSSQSGHNTVSWYQQALGQGPQFIFQYYREEENGRGNFPPRFSGLQFPNYSSELNVNALELDDSALYLCASSLALPGTRNEQFFGPGTRLTVL.

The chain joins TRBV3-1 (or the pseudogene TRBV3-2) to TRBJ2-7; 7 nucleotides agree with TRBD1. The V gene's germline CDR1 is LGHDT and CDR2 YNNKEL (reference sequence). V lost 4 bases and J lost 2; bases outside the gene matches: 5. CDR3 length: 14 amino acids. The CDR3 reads CASSPRTGPYEQYF. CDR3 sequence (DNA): TGTGCCAGCAGCCCACGGACAGGACCCTACGAGCAGTACTTC.

CDR3 DNA: TGTGCCAGCTCGCGACCTCCCGGGACTAGCGGGAAATACAATGAGCAGTTCTTC. Amino acids: CASSRPPGTSGKYNEQFF. The gene calls are TRBV18 and TRBJ2-1; 13 bases align to TRBD2. V shed 6 bases and J 4 bases; nucleotides not matched to a gene: 12. The length of the CDR3 is 18 residues. Germline lookup yields CDR1 KGHSH and CDR2 LQKENI.

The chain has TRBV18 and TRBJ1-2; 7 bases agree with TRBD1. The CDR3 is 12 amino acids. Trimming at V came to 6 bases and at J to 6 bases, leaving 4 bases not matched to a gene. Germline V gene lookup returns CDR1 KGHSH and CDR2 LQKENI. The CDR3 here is CASSSTGNGYTF. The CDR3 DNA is TGTGCCAGCTCGTCGACAGGGAATGGCTACACCTTC.